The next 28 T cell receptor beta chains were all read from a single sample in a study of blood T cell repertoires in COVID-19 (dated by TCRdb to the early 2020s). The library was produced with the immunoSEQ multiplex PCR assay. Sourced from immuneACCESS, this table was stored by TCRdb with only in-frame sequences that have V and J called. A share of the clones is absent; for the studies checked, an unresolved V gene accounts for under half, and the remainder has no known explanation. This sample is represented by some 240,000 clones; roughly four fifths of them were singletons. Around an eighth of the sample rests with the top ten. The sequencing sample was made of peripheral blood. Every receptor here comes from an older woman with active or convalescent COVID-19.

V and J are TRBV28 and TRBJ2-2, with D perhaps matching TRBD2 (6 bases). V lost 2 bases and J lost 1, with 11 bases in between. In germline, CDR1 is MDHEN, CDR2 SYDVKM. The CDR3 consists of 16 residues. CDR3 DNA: TGTGCCAGCAGTTTAGTCCGGGGGTGGAACACCGGGGAGCTGTTTTTT. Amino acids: CASSLVRGWNTGELFF.

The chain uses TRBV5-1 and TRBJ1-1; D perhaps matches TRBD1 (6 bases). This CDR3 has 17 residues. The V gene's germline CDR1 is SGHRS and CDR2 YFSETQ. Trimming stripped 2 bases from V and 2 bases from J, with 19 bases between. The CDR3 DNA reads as TGCGCCAGCAGCTTTGGGGGGGCCCGGAGGGGAAACACTGAAGCTTTCTTT. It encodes CASSFGGARRGNTEAFF. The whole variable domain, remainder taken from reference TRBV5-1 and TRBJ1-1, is KAGVTQTPRYLIKTRGQQVTLSCSPISGHRSVSWYQQTPGQGLQFLFEYFSETQRNKGNFPGRFSGRQFSNSRSEMNVSTLELGDSALYLCASSFGGARRGNTEAFFGQGTRLTVV.

The CDR3 loop reads CASSPPRWDSYYNEQFF. The CDR3, as DNA: TGTGCCAGCAGCCCGCCACGGTGGGACTCCTACTACAATGAGCAGTTCTTC. The V call is TRBV7-9, the J call TRBJ2-1; TRBD2 is a possible D gene (6 bases). The CDR3 extends over 17 amino acids. Germline-derived CDR1 and CDR2 are SEHNR and FQNEAQ (reference sequence). V was trimmed by 5 bases and J by 3 bases, leaving 20 bases between them.

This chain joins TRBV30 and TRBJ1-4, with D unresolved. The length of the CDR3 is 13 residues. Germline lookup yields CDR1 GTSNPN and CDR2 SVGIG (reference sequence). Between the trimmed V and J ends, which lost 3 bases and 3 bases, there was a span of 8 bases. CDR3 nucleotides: TGTGCCTGGAGCGGTTTAGCTAATGAAAAACTGTTTTTT. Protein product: CAWSGLANEKLFF. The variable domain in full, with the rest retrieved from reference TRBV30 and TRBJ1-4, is SQTIHQWPATLVQPVGSPLSLECTVEGTSNPNLYWYRQAAGRGLQLLFYSVGIGQISSEVPQNLSASRPQDRQFILSSKKLLLSDSGFYLCAWSGLANEKLFFGSGTQLSVL.

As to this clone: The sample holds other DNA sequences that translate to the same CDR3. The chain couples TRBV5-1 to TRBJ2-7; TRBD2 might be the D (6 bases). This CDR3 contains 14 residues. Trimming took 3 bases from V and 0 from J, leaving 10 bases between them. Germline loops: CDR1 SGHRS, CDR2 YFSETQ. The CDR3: CASSSGGVSYEQYF. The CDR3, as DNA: TGCGCCAGCAGCTCCGGGGGAGTCTCCTACGAGCAGTACTTC.

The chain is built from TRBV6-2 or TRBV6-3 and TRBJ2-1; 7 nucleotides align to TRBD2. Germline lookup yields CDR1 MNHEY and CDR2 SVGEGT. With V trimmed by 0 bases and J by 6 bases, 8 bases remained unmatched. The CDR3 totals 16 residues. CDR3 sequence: CASSYSWRGTPNEQFF. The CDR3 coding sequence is TGTGCCAGCAGTTACTCCTGGCGGGGGACCCCCAATGAGCAGTTCTTC.

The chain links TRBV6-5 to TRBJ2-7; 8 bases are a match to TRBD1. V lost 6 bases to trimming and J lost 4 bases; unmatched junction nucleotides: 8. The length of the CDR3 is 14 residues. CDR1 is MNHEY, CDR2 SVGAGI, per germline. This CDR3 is CASRNRGSGYEQYF. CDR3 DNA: TGTGCCAGCAGGAACAGGGGGTCCGGTTACGAGCAGTACTTC.

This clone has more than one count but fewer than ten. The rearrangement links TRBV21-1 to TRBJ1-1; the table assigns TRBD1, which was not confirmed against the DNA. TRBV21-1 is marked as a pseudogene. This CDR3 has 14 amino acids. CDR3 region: CASSKGRPGQEAFF. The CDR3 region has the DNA TGTGCCAGCAGCAAAGGACGACCGGGACAGGAAGCTTTCTTT.

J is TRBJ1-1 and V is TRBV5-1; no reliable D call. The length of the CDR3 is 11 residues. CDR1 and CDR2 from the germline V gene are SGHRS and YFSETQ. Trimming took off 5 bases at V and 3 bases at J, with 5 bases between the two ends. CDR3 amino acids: CASRRDTEAFF. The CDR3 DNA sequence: TGCGCCAGCAGGCGGGACACTGAAGCTTTCTTT.

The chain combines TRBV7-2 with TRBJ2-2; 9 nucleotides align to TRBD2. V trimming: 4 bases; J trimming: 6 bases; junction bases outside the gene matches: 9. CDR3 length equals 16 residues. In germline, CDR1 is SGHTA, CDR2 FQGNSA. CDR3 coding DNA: TGTGCCAGCAGCTATAATAGCGGGGGCCTATCCGGGGAGCTGTTTTTT. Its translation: CASSYNSGGLSGELFF.

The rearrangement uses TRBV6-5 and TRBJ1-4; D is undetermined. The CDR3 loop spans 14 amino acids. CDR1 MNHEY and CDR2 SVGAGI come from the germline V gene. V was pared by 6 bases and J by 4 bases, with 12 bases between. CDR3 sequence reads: CASRSHGDNEKLFF. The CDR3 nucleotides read TGTGCCAGCAGGAGCCACGGGGATAATGAAAAACTGTTTTTT.

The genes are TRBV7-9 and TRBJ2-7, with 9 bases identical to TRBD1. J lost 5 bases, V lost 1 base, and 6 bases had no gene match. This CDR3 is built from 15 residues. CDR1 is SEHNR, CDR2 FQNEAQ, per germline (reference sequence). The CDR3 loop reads CASSLGQGDRHEQYF. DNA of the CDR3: TGTGCCAGCAGCTTAGGACAGGGGGATAGGCACGAGCAGTACTTC.

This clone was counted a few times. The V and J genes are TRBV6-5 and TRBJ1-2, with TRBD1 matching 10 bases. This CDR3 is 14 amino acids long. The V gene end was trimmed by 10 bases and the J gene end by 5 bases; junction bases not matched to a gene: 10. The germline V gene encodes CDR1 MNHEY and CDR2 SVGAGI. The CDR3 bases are TGTGCCATTAGTAGGGACAGGGGTAAATATGGCTACACCTTC. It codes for CAISRDRGKYGYTF.

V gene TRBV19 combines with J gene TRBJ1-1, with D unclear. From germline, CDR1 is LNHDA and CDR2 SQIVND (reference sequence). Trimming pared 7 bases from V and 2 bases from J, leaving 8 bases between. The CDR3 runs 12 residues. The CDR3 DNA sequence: TGTGCCAGTACGAGGAGAAACACTGAAGCTTTCTTT. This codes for CASTRRNTEAFF.

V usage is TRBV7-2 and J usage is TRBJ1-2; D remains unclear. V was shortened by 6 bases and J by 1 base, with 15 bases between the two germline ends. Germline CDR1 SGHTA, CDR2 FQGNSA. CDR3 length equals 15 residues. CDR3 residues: CASSPLGNINYGYTF. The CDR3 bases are TGTGCCAGCAGTCCTCTCGGGAATATTAACTATGGCTACACCTTC. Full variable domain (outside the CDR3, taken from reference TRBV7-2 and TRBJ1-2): GAGVSQSPSNKVTEKGKDVELRCDPISGHTALYWYRQSLGQGLEFLIYFQGNSAPDKSGLPSDRFSAERTGGSVSTLTIQRTQQEDSAVYLCASSPLGNINYGYTFGSGTRLTVV.

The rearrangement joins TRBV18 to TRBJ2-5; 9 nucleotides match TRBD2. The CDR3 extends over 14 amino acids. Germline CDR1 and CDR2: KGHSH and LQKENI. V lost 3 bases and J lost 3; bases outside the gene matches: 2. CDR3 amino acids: CASSPPSGEETQYF. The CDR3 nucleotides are TGTGCCAGCTCACCGCCTAGCGGGGAAGAGACCCAGTACTTC.

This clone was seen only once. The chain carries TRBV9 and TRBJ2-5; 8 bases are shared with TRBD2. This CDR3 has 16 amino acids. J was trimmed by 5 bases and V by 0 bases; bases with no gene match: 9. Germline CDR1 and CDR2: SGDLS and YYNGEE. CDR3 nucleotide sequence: TGTGCCAGCAGCGTAGATGCAGCGGGGGCGGGGGAGACCCAGTACTTC. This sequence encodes CASSVDAAGAGETQYF.

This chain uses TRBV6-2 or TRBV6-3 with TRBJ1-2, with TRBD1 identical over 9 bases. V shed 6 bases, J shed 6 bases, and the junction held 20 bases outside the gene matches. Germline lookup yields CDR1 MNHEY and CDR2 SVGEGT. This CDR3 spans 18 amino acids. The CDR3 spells CASSLNPPGQGYGNGYTF. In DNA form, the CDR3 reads TGTGCCAGCAGCCTAAATCCTCCGGGACAGGGCTATGGGAATGGCTACACCTTC.

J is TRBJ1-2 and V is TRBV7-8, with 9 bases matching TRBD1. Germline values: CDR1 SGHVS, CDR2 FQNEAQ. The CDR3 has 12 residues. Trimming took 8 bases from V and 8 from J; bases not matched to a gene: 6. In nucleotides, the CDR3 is TGTGCCAGCCGGGGACAGGGTGGAGGCTACACCTTC. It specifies CASRGQGGGYTF.

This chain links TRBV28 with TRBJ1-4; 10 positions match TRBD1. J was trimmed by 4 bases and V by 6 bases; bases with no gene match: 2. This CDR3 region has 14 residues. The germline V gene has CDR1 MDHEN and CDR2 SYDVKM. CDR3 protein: CASSWDRGNEKLFF. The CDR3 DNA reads TGTGCCAGCAGCTGGGACAGGGGTAATGAAAAACTGTTTTTT.

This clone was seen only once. CDR3 loop: CASSSPGGRDTDTQYF. The CDR3 coding sequence is TGTGCCAGCAGCTCCCCAGGGGGCCGGGACACAGATACGCAGTATTTT. The V call is TRBV13, the J call TRBJ2-3; 8 bases are shared with TRBD1. CDR3 length equals 16 residues. V dropped 4 bases and J dropped 2; count of bases not matched to a gene: 8. Germline CDR1 is PRHDT and CDR2 is FYEKMQ (reference sequence).

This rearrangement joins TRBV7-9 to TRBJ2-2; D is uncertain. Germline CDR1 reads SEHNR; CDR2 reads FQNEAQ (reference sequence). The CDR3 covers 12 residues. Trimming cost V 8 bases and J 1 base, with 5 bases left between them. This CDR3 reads CASRVNTGELFF. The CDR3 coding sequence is TGTGCCAGCCGAGTGAACACCGGGGAGCTGTTTTTT.

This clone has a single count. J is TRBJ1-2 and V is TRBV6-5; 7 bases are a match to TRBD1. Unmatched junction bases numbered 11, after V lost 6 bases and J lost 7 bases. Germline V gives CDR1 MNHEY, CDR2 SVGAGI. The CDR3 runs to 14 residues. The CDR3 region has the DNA TGTGCCAGCAGGTCGGCAACAGGGGCGGGTGGCTACACCTTC. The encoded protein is CASRSATGAGGYTF.

The CDR3 DNA reads TGTGCCAGCACACGAGGAACCGCTAACTATGGCTACACCTTC. Protein sequence: CASTRGTANYGYTF. V gene TRBV7-9 combines with J gene TRBJ1-2; D call uncertain. Germline V gene data show CDR1 as SEHNR and CDR2 as FQNEAQ (reference sequence). Trimming took off 7 bases at V and 0 bases at J, with 12 bases between the two ends. The CDR3 extends over 14 amino acids.

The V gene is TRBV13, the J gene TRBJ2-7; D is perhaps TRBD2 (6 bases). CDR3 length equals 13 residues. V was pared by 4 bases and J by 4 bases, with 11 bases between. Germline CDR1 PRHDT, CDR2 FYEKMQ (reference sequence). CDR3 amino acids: CASSYPGRYEQYF. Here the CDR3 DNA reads TGTGCCAGCAGCTACCCAGGGAGGTACGAGCAGTACTTC. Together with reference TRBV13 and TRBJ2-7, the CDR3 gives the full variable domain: AAGVIQSPRHLIKEKRETATLKCYPIPRHDTVYWYQQGPGQDPQFLISFYEKMQSDKGSIPDRFSAQQFSDYHSELNMSSLELGDSALYFCASSYPGRYEQYFGPGTRLTVT.

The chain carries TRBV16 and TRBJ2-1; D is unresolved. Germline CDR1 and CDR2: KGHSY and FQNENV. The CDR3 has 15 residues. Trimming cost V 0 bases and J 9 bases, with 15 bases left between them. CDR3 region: CASSQSGDSSAEQFF. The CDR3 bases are TGTGCCAGCAGCCAATCAGGAGACTCCTCTGCTGAGCAGTTCTTC.

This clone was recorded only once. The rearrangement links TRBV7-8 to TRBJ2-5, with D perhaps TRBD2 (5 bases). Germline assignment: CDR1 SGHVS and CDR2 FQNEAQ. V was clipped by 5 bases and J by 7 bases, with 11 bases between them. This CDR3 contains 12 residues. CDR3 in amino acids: CASSPFGGTQYF. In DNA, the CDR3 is TGTGCCAGCAGCCCATTCGGAGGGACCCAGTACTTC.

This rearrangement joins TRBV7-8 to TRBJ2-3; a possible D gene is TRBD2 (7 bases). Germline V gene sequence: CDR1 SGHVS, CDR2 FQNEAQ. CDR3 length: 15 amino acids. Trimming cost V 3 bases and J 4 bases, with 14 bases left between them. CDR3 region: CASSFMGGLPDTQYF. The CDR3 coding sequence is TGTGCCAGCAGCTTTATGGGGGGGCTGCCAGATACGCAGTATTTT.